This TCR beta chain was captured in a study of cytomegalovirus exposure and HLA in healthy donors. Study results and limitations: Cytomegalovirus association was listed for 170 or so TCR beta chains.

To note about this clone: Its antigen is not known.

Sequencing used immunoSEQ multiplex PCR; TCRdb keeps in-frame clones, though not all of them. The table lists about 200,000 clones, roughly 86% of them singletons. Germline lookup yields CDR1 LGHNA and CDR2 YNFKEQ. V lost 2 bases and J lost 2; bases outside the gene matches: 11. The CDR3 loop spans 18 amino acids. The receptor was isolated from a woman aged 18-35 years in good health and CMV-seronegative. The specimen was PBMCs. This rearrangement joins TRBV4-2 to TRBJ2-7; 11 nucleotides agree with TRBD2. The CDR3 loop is CASSQSSELAGVPYEQYF. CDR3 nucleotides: TGTGCCAGCAGCCAATCATCCGAACTAGCGGGAGTTCCCTACGAGCAGTACTTC.